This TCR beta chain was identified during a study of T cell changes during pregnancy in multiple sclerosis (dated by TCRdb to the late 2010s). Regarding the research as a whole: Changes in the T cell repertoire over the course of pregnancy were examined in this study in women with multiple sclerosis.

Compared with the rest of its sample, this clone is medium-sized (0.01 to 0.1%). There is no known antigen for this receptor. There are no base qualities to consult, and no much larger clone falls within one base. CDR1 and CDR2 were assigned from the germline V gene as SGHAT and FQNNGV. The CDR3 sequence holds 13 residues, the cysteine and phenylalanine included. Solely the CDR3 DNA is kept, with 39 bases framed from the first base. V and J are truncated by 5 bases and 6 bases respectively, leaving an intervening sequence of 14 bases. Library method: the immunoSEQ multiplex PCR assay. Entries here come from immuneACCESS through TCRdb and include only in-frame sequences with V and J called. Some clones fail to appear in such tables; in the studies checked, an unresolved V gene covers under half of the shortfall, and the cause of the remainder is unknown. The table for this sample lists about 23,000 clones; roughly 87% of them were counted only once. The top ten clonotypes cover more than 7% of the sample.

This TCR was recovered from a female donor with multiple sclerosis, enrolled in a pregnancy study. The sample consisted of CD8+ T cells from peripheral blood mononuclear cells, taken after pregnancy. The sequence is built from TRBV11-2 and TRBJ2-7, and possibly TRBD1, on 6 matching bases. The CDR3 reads CASSPDGGGEQYF. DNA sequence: TGTGCCAGCAGCCCAGATGGGGGCGGCGAGCAGTACTTC.